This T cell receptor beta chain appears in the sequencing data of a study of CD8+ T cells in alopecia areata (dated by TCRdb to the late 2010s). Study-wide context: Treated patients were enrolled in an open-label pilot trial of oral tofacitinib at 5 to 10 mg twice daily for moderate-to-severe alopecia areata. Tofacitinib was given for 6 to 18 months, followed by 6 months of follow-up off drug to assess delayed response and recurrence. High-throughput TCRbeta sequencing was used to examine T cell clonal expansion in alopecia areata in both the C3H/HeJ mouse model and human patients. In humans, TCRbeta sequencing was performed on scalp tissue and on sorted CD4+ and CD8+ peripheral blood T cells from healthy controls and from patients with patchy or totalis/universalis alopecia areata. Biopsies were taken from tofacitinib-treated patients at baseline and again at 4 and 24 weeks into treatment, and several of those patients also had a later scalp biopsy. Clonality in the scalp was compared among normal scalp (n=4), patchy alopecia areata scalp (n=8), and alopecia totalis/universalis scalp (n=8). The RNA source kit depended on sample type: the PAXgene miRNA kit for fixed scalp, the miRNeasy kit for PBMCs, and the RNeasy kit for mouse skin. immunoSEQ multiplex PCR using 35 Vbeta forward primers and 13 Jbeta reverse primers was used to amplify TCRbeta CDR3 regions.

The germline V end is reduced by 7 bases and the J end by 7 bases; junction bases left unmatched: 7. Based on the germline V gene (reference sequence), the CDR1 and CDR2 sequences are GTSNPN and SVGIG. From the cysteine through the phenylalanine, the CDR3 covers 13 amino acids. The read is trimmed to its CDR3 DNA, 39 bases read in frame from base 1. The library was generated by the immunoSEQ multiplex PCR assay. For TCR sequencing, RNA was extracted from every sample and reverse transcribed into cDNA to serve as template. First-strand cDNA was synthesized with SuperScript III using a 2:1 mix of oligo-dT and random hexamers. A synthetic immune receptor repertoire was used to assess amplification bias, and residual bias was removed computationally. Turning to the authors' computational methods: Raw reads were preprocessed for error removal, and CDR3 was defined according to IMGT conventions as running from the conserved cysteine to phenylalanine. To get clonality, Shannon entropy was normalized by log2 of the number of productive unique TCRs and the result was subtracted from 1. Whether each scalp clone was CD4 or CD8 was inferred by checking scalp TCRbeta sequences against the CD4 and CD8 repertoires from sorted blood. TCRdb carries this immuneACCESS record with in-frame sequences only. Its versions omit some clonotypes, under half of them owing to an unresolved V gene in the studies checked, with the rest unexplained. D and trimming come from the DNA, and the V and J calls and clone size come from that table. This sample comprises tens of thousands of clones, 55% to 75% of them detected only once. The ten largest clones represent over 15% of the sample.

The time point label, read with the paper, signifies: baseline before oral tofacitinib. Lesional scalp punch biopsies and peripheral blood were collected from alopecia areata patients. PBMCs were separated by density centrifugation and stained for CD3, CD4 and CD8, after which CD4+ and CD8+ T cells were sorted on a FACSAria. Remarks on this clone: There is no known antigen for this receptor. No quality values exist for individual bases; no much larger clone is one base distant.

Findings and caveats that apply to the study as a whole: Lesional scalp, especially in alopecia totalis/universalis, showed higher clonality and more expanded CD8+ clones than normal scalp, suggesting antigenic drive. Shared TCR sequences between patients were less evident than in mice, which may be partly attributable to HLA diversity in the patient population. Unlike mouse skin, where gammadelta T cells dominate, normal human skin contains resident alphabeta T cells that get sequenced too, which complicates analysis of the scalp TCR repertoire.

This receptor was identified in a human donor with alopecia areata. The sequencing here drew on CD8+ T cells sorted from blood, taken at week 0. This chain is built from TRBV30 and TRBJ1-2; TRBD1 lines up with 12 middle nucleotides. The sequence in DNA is TGTGCCTACCCGGGACAGGGGGCGTTTGGCTACACCTTC. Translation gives CAYPGQGAFGYTF.